The source of this T cell receptor beta chain is a study of blood T cell repertoires in COVID-19. Study background: PBMCs, B-cell-depleted T cells, or T cells were the source of the cDNA or gDNA that made up the material.

Seattle's cohort entered during active infection and was followed longitudinally. In the authors' workflow: Reference gene primer amplification in the assay estimated nucleated cell counts. Assay: immunoSEQ multiplex PCR; the TCRdb copy retains only in-frame clones and omits some. The V and J calls and clone size were taken over from that table, and D and trimming were inferred from the DNA. This sample carries roughly 250,000 clones, about 85% of them seen once, and the ten largest clones take 0.7% to 1%. CDR1 and CDR2 from the germline V gene are SGHRS and YFSETQ. V shed 4 bases and J shed 3 bases, with 11 bases lying between them. The CDR3 totals 14 residues.

The chain carries TRBV5-1 and TRBJ1-3; D is unresolved. This TCR was sampled from a human donor with COVID-19, enrolled during active disease. The donor label of this sample is uncertain. Sequences were obtained from peripheral blood. CDR3 sequence (DNA): TGCGCCAGCAGCCGAGGCGACGGTGGAAACACCATATATTTT. Its translation is CASSRGDGGNTIYF.